The 23 T cell receptor beta chains presented below share a single source sample, sequenced in a study of shared clonotypes between healthy human individuals. TCRdb keeps only in-frame clones here, not all; method: immunoSEQ multiplex PCR. This repertoire shows about 79,000 clones, over 55% found once; its top ten account for roughly 56%. Sequencing used memory CD8+ T cells sorted from blood. Indicated subset: CD45RO+ cells pooled with CCR7-negative TemRA cells. The receptors were gathered from a young man in good health.

The gene calls are TRBV6-1 and TRBJ2-7; 11 bases fit TRBD2. The V and J ends lost 4 bases and 3 bases, in that order; junction bases with no gene match: 8. The CDR3 is 16 residues long. Per the germline V gene, CDR1 is MNHNS and CDR2 is SASEGT. The CDR3 DNA sequence: TGTGCCAGCAGTGCTGGGGTAGCGGGGGGGTACTACGAGCAGTACTTC. This sequence encodes CASSAGVAGGYYEQYF.

This rearrangement joins TRBV9 to TRBJ2-7, with 9 nucleotides matching TRBD2. The CDR3 is 16 amino acids. Losses at the gene ends were 4 bases for V and 3 bases for J; bases not matched to a gene: 11. The germline CDR1 and CDR2 sequences are SGDLS and YYNGEE. CDR3 loop: CASSSGGAGGSYEQYF. In nucleotides, the CDR3 is TGTGCCAGCAGCTCAGGCGGTGCGGGAGGGAGCTACGAGCAGTACTTC.

The chain uses TRBV10-1 and TRBJ1-4; 9 bases match TRBD1. The ends lost 5 bases at V and 4 bases at J; junction bases unmatched: 11. Germline CDR1 and CDR2: WNHNN and SYGVQD (reference sequence). This CDR3 spans 17 amino acids. The CDR3 DNA reads TGCGCCAGCAGTAAGGACAGGGGTCGAAAATTTAATGAAAAACTGTTTTTT. It codes for CASSKDRGRKFNEKLFF.

The chain is built from TRBV7-9 and TRBJ2-1; D is unclear. V lost 1 base to trimming and J lost 2 bases, with 12 bases between them. The V gene's germline CDR1 is SEHNR and CDR2 FQNEAQ (reference sequence). This CDR3 spans 16 amino acids. Here the CDR3 reads CASSLGSLHPYNEQFF. CDR3 DNA: TGTGCCAGCAGCTTAGGCTCTCTCCACCCCTACAATGAGCAGTTCTTC.

This clone was observed a handful of times. CDR3 residues: CASSFPGAGPNEKLFF. DNA of the CDR3: TGTGCCAGCAGTTTTCCGGGGGCAGGGCCTAATGAAAAACTGTTTTTT. This rearrangement joins TRBV28 to TRBJ1-4; D may be TRBD1 (6 bases). V dropped 3 bases and J dropped 3 bases, with 14 bases sitting between them. The CDR3 is made up of 16 amino acids. The V gene's germline CDR1 is MDHEN and CDR2 SYDVKM.

The chain joins TRBV6-1 to TRBJ2-3, with TRBD2 matching over 9 bases. CDR1 and CDR2 from the germline V gene are MNHNS and SASEGT. The CDR3 consists of 16 residues. J was trimmed by 0 bases and V by 3 bases; bases with no gene match: 4. CDR3 in DNA: TGTGCCAGCAGTGAGCTAGCGGGATCTAGCACAGATACGCAGTATTTT. Protein product: CASSELAGSSTDTQYF.

The chain has TRBV5-1 and TRBJ2-7, with 10 bases matching TRBD2. CDR1 and CDR2 from the germline V gene are SGHRS and YFSETQ. CDR3 size: 15 residues. Losses at the gene ends were 4 bases for V and 5 bases for J; bases not matched to a gene: 9. CDR3 amino acids: CASSTLAGAVHEQYF. The CDR3 nucleotides are TGCGCCAGCAGCACCCTAGCGGGAGCTGTCCACGAGCAGTACTTC.

J is TRBJ2-5 and V is TRBV6-5, with TRBD1 identical over 10 bases. There are 15 residues in the CDR3. Germline V gives CDR1 MNHEY, CDR2 SVGAGI. V was pared by 4 bases and J by 2 bases, with 4 bases of the junction left unmatched. The CDR3 DNA is TGTGCCAGCAGTTTGACAGGGGGCCAACAAGAGACCCAGTACTTC. As protein: CASSLTGGQQETQYF.

The chain combines TRBV27 with TRBJ2-7; 7 bases agree with TRBD1. CDR3 length: 15 amino acids. Per germline, CDR1 MNHEY and CDR2 SMNVEV (reference sequence). Trimming cost V 4 bases and J 3 bases; bases outside gene matches: 9. Here the CDR3 DNA reads TGTGCCAGCAGTTCCCTGACAGGGACCCACTACGAGCAGTACTTC. The encoded protein is CASSSLTGTHYEQYF.

This rearrangement joins TRBV6-1 to TRBJ1-2; 10 nucleotides align to TRBD1. The CDR3 has 13 residues. V lost 6 bases to trimming and J lost 7 bases; unmatched junction nucleotides: 5. Per germline, CDR1 MNHNS and CDR2 SASEGT. The CDR3 bases are TGTGCCAGCAGCCCCGGGACAGGGGTTGGCTACACCTTC. Translation gives CASSPGTGVGYTF.

This clone showed up just a few times. This chain uses TRBV5-1 with TRBJ2-2; 7 bases map to TRBD2. Germline-derived CDR1 and CDR2 are SGHRS and YFSETQ. Trimming removed 2 bases from V and 7 bases from J; junction bases left unmatched: 5. This CDR3 comprises 14 residues. CDR3: CASSFQREGGELFF. As DNA, the CDR3 is TGCGCCAGCAGCTTTCAGCGGGAAGGCGGGGAGCTGTTTTTT.

The V call is TRBV7-7, the J call TRBJ2-3; possible D gene TRBD2, 5 bases. Germline CDR1 reads SSHAT; CDR2 reads FNYEAQ (reference sequence). Trimming removed 5 bases at V and 10 bases at J, with 16 bases between. This CDR3 is built from 13 residues. CDR3 sequence reads: CASSPTPRGAQYF. The CDR3 nucleotides read TGTGCCAGCAGCCCGACCCCTCGGGGAGCGCAGTATTTT.

This sequence joins TRBV4-2 and TRBJ2-7, with 7 bases identical to TRBD2. Germline loops: CDR1 LGHNA, CDR2 YNFKEQ. V dropped 5 bases and J dropped 1; count of bases not matched to a gene: 5. This CDR3 region has 14 residues. The CDR3 sequence: CASSLAGWSYEQYF. The CDR3 DNA sequence: TGTGCCAGCAGCTTAGCGGGTTGGTCCTACGAGCAGTACTTC.

J is TRBJ1-2 and V is TRBV11-2; D might be TRBD1 (5 bases). The CDR3 has 15 amino acids. Germline V gives CDR1 SGHAT, CDR2 FQNNGV. The V end lost 4 bases, the J end lost 8 bases, and 20 bases lay between the germline ends. CDR3: CASSSMGRGRGGYTF. The CDR3 coding sequence is TGTGCCAGCAGCTCTATGGGACGGGGCCGGGGAGGCTACACCTTC.

The gene calls are TRBV5-6 and TRBJ2-7; D uncertain. The V end lost 5 bases, the J end lost 3 bases, and 18 bases lay between the germline ends. The CDR3 extends over 15 amino acids. The V gene's germline CDR1 is SGHDT and CDR2 YYEEEE. CDR3 sequence (DNA): TGTGCCAGCAGTAAGGGTGCGGTAGGGTACTACGAGCAGTACTTC. Translating it yields CASSKGAVGYYEQYF.

V gene TRBV4-1 combines with J gene TRBJ1-5, with 7 bases identical to TRBD1. The germline V gene has CDR1 MGHRA and CDR2 YSYEKL. V was clipped by 3 bases and J by 4 bases; unmatched bases: 3. The CDR3 contains 14 residues. The CDR3 sequence is CASSQVQGNQPQHF. In nucleotides, the CDR3 is TGCGCCAGCAGCCAGGTACAGGGGAATCAGCCCCAGCATTTT.

J is TRBJ2-1 and V is TRBV29-1; 8 bases are shared with TRBD2. Per the germline V gene, CDR1 is SQVTM and CDR2 is ANQGSEA. V lost 1 base and J lost 7; bases outside the gene matches: 12. The CDR3 sequence is 16 residues long. The CDR3 nucleotides are TGCAGCGTTGAAGCTGCCGGGAGGGCCATGGGAAATGAGCAGTTCTTC. Its protein is CSVEAAGRAMGNEQFF.

The chain joins TRBV7-8 to TRBJ2-2, with 13 bases matching TRBD2. Germline CDR1 SGHVS, CDR2 FQNEAQ. V was pared by 5 bases and J by 0 bases, with 6 bases of the junction left unmatched. The CDR3 spans 18 residues. In DNA form, the CDR3 reads TGTGCCAGCAGCCCATACGGGACTAGCGGGGCGAACACCGGGGAGCTGTTTTTT. Amino acids: CASSPYGTSGANTGELFF.

Here the CDR3 DNA reads TGTGCCAGCAGCAATACAGGGGCTGGGGCCAACGTCCTGACTTTC. Protein: CASSNTGAGANVLTF. The rearrangement uses TRBV7-9 and TRBJ2-6, with 7 bases aligning to TRBD1. The CDR3 runs 15 residues. With 5 bases clipped from V and 2 bases from J, the junction kept 3 bases outside the gene matches. Germline V CDR1 and CDR2: SEHNR, FQNEAQ (reference sequence).

V and J are TRBV6-4 and TRBJ2-2; 8 bases agree with TRBD1. Germline CDR1 MRHNA, CDR2 SNTAGT. V lost 8 bases, J lost 3 bases, and 5 bases stayed unmatched. The CDR3 covers 14 residues. The CDR3 reads CASGETGDTGELFF. CDR3 DNA: TGTGCCAGCGGGGAGACAGGGGACACCGGGGAGCTGTTTTTT.

The J gene is TRBJ2-3, the V gene TRBV9, with TRBD2 matching 9 bases. The CDR3 covers 16 residues. Looked up from germline, CDR1 is SGDLS and CDR2 is YYNGEE. J was trimmed by 2 bases and V by 4 bases; bases with no gene match: 8. This CDR3 is CASSLLAGDHTDTQYF. CDR3 bases: TGTGCCAGCAGCCTTTTAGCGGGGGATCACACAGATACGCAGTATTTT.

The chain joins TRBV25-1 to TRBJ2-7; 8 nucleotides align to TRBD1. CDR3 length equals 15 residues. CDR1 is MGHDK and CDR2 is SYGVNS in the germline V gene. V was pared by 5 bases and J by 3 bases, with 9 bases of the junction left unmatched. The CDR3 loop is CASSKNRGNVYEQYF. As DNA, the CDR3 is TGTGCCAGCAGTAAAAACAGGGGGAATGTCTACGAGCAGTACTTC.

This clone has just a few counts. The rearrangement joins TRBV7-9 to TRBJ2-2; the match to TRBD1 covers 10 bases. J lost 4 bases, V lost 4 bases, and 6 bases had no gene match. CDR3 length: 16 amino acids. Germline V gene lookup returns CDR1 SEHNR and CDR2 FQNEAQ (reference sequence). The CDR3 coding sequence is TGTGCCAGCAGCTCTACAGGACAGGGGGGCACCGGGGAGCTGTTTTTT. Its protein is CASSSTGQGGTGELFF.